This T cell receptor beta chain is drawn from a study of beta chain features in type 1 diabetes. General study points: In all four CD4+ subsets, TCRB CDR3 length was significantly, moderately reduced in type 1 diabetes.

The authors reverse transcribed all of the isolated RNA, so sequencing captured expressed TCRB transcripts. Sequenced by immunoSEQ multiplex PCR; TCRdb stores in-frame clones only, minus some. This table holds some 250,000 clones, about 11% found once. This CDR3 has 14 residues. V was pared by 2 bases and J by 4 bases, with 12 bases between. The germline V gene encodes CDR1 MNHNY and CDR2 SVGAGI (reference sequence). Details on this clone: Its matching antigen is unknown.

The receptor was isolated from a man aged 25-45 years with type 1 diabetes. The material sequenced was naive CD4+ T cells from blood. This rearrangement joins TRBV6-6 to TRBJ2-7; D is perhaps TRBD1 (5 bases). The CDR3: CASSYIQGRYEQYF. The CDR3 DNA sequence: TGTGCCAGCAGTTACATTCAGGGTCGGTACGAGCAGTACTTC.